This T cell receptor beta chain comes out of a study of shared clonotypes between healthy human individuals. In the case of this clone: The antigen remains unidentified.

Study-level points and caveats: Genetic and exposure-history diversity was limited by the small donor number.

TCRdb's copy holds only in-frame clones and misses some; the assay was immunoSEQ multiplex PCR. This table has hundreds of thousands of clones, about 95% appearing once. Within Nashville, Tennessee resided all donors, each a Caucasian adult. From germline, CDR1 is LNHDA and CDR2 SQIVND (reference sequence). J was trimmed by 8 bases and V by 9 bases; bases with no gene match: 10. The CDR3 extends over 14 amino acids. The genes are TRBV19 and TRBJ2-3, with 11 positions matching TRBD1. Sequencing was carried out using naive CD4+ T cells sorted from blood. Sample subset: CD45RA+ positively selected. The clonotype comes from a woman younger than 45 in good health. The CDR3 nucleotides read TGTGCCAGCACCGGACAGGGGGCCCAGGGTACGCAGTATTTT. Its protein is CASTGQGAQGTQYF.